The 25 T cell receptor beta chains below were found in one sample sequenced in a study of OX40 agonist ivuxolimab in advanced cancers. Repertoires were generated with immunoSEQ multiplex PCR, while TCRdb's copy carries only in-frame clones and drops some. Of tens of thousands of clones listed, 84% are singletons. This sample comprised CD4+ or CD8+ T cells sorted from blood, obtained in a trial of the OX40 agonist ivuxolimab. These receptors all stem from an adult with an advanced solid tumor such as melanoma, head and neck, liver or kidney cancer.

The chain has TRBV28 and TRBJ1-2; the match to TRBD1 covers 7 bases. The CDR3 spans 14 residues. The trim removed 2 bases at V and 0 bases at J, leaving 0 bases unmatched. Germline CDR1 is MDHEN and CDR2 is SYDVKM. The CDR3 protein is CASSLGQANYGYTF. CDR3 nucleotide sequence: TGTGCCAGCAGTTTAGGACAGGCTAACTATGGCTACACCTTC.

Only a few counts were recorded for this clone. The chain is built from TRBV28 and TRBJ2-5, with D perhaps matching TRBD2 (6 bases). V was cut by 1 base and J by 4 bases, with 13 bases left in between. The germline V gene has CDR1 MDHEN and CDR2 SYDVKM. There are 15 residues in the CDR3. CDR3 coding DNA: TGTGCCAGCAGTTTATATCCCCTCGGGGGAGAGACCCAGTACTTC. It specifies CASSLYPLGGETQYF.

A note on this clone: The junction departs from the called germline gene at one end, perhaps through a read error. This chain uses TRBV7-7 with TRBJ2-1; possible D gene TRBD2, 6 bases. The CDR3 length is 15 residues. From germline, CDR1 is SSHAT and CDR2 FNYEAQ (reference sequence). The CDR3 nucleotides are TGTGCTAGCAGCTCTGGGACTCCCTCCTACAATGAGCAGTTCTTC. Translation: CASSSGTPSYNEQFF.

The chain links TRBV6-5 to TRBJ2-1, with 10 bases aligning to TRBD1. Germline V gene lookup returns CDR1 MNHEY and CDR2 SVGAGI. The CDR3 spans 12 residues. The V and J ends lost 8 bases and 8 bases, in that order; junction bases with no gene match: 3. The DNA for the CDR3 is TGTGCCAGCCGACAGGGGGCCTATGAGCAGTTCTTC. Encoded protein: CASRQGAYEQFF.

The V call is TRBV2, the J call TRBJ2-5; D is ambiguous. The CDR3 is 13 residues long. Germline V CDR1 and CDR2: SNHLY, FYNNEI. V lost 4 bases and J lost 2, with 8 bases in between. The CDR3 DNA reads TGTGCCAGCAGTGGACATGAACAAGAGACCCAGTACTTC. It encodes CASSGHEQETQYF.

The chain has TRBV5-6 and TRBJ2-2; tentative D call: TRBD2 (6 bases). The V gene lost 4 bases and the J gene lost 3 bases, with 10 bases spanning the gap. Per the germline V gene, CDR1 is SGHDT and CDR2 is YYEEEE. This CDR3 contains 14 residues. The CDR3 DNA sequence: TGTGCCAGCAGCAACGGGGGTTACACCGGGGAGCTGTTTTTT. It is translated as CASSNGGYTGELFF.

This chain uses TRBV7-9 with TRBJ1-1; maybe TRBD1 (6 bases). The V end lost 4 bases, the J end lost 3 bases, and 9 bases lay between the germline ends. CDR3 length: 13 amino acids. Germline CDR1 and CDR2: SEHNR and FQNEAQ (reference sequence). DNA of the CDR3: TGTGCCAGCAGCTCGGACAGATACACTGAAGCTTTCTTT. Translation: CASSSDRYTEAFF.

The V and J genes are TRBV29-1 and TRBJ2-3; 12 nucleotides agree with TRBD2. CDR1 is SQVTM and CDR2 is ANQGSEA in the germline V gene. CDR3 length: 15 amino acids. Losses at the gene ends were 2 bases for V and 5 bases for J; bases not matched to a gene: 5. The CDR3 sequence: CSVETSGGFVDTQYF. The CDR3 nucleotides are TGCAGCGTTGAAACTAGCGGGGGGTTTGTAGATACGCAGTATTTT.

This chain connects TRBV6-1 to TRBJ1-1; D is unclear. The CDR3 is made up of 15 amino acids. The V gene's germline CDR1 is MNHNS and CDR2 SASEGT. Trimming shortened V by 4 bases and J by 4 bases, and 16 bases separated the two germline ends. This chain's CDR3 is CASSVRRGWGTEAFF. For the CDR3, the DNA is TGTGCCAGCAGTGTCCGTAGAGGGTGGGGCACTGAAGCTTTCTTT.

The chain links TRBV9 to TRBJ2-1; D perhaps matches TRBD1 (5 bases). CDR1 and CDR2 from the germline V gene are SGDLS and YYNGEE. This CDR3 comprises 14 residues. Trimming took off 3 bases at V and 4 bases at J, with 11 bases between the two ends. The CDR3 loop is CASSAQTVYNEQFF. The CDR3 DNA follows: TGTGCCAGCAGCGCCCAGACAGTTTACAATGAGCAGTTCTTC.

This chain uses TRBV18 with TRBJ2-2; 7 bases align to TRBD2. CDR1 KGHSH and CDR2 LQKENI come from the germline V gene. Trimming removed 3 bases from V and 5 bases from J; junction bases left unmatched: 6. The CDR3 has 15 residues. This CDR3 reads CASSPRTRGTGELFF. DNA for the CDR3: TGTGCCAGCTCACCCCGGACTAGAGGAACCGGGGAGCTGTTTTTT.

J is TRBJ2-7 and V is TRBV19; TRBD2 aligns across 8 bases. Germline CDR1 is LNHDA and CDR2 is SQIVND (reference sequence). V lost 4 bases to trimming and J lost 2 bases; unmatched junction nucleotides: 4. The CDR3 spans 14 residues. The CDR3 nucleotides read TGTGCCAGTAGTACGACTAGCGCGACCTACGAGCAGTACTTC. Translation gives CASSTTSATYEQYF. The entire variable domain, with the rest obtained from reference TRBV19 and TRBJ2-7, is as follows: DGGITQSPKYLFRKEGQNVTLSCEQNLNHDAMYWYRQDPGQGLRLIYYSQIVNDFQKGDIAEGYSVSREKKESFPLTVTSAQKNPTAFYLCASSTTSATYEQYFGPGTRLTVT.

The chain couples TRBV19 to TRBJ1-1; D call uncertain. Deletions cut 6 bases from V and 1 base from J, with 12 bases between. CDR3 size: 14 residues. Germline V gene sequence: CDR1 LNHDA, CDR2 SQIVND (reference sequence). CDR3 amino acids: CASRLAGENTEAFF. In DNA, the CDR3 is TGTGCCAGTAGGCTTGCAGGCGAGAACACTGAAGCTTTCTTT. Drawing the rest from reference TRBV19 and TRBJ1-1, the complete variable domain is DGGITQSPKYLFRKEGQNVTLSCEQNLNHDAMYWYRQDPGQGLRLIYYSQIVNDFQKGDIAEGYSVSREKKESFPLTVTSAQKNPTAFYLCASRLAGENTEAFFGQGTRLTVV.

V usage is TRBV29-1 and J usage is TRBJ2-1; TRBD2 matches at 11 bases. In germline, CDR1 is SQVTM, CDR2 ANQGSEA. J gave up 7 bases and V 4 bases, and 3 bases lay outside the gene matches. The CDR3 extends over 13 amino acids. As DNA, the CDR3 is TGCAGCGTTGCTAGCGGGAGGTGGAATGAGCAGTTCTTC. Residues: CSVASGRWNEQFF.

This sequence joins TRBV7-3 and TRBJ2-2, with 7 positions matching TRBD2. V shed 5 bases and J 7 bases; nucleotides not matched to a gene: 7. Looked up from germline, CDR1 is SGHTA and CDR2 is FQGTGA. The CDR3 sequence is 14 residues long. CDR3 region: CASSVSGLGGELFF. The CDR3 nucleotides are TGTGCCAGCAGCGTTAGCGGGCTCGGCGGGGAGCTGTTTTTT.

The chain uses TRBV5-1 and TRBJ1-2; no firm D call. This CDR3 has 15 residues. The ends were cut back, 1 base at V and 8 bases at J, with 18 bases in the middle. CDR1 is SGHRS, CDR2 YFSETQ, per germline. CDR3 nucleotide sequence: TGCGCCAGCAGCTTGTTCCGTCCGGCTCCGGGAGGCTACACCTTC. This encodes CASSLFRPAPGGYTF.

This chain links TRBV15 with TRBJ2-1, with TRBD1 as a possible D gene (6 bases). The CDR3 spans 19 residues. Trimming cost V 0 bases and J 0 bases, with 18 bases left between them. CDR1 is LNHNV, CDR2 YYDKDF, per germline (reference sequence). CDR3 DNA: TGTGCCACCAGCAGAGATCGGACCAACAGGGACCTCTCCTACAATGAGCAGTTCTTC. Amino acids: CATSRDRTNRDLSYNEQFF.

V gene TRBV10-1 combines with J gene TRBJ1-1; D remains ambiguous. Germline V lookup: CDR1 WNHNN, CDR2 SYGVQD (reference sequence). This CDR3 has 13 amino acids. Deletions cut 2 bases from V and 2 bases from J, with 6 bases between. CDR3 DNA sequence: TGCGCCAGCAGTGAGAATGCCAACACTGAAGCTTTCTTT. This codes for CASSENANTEAFF.

J is TRBJ1-5 and V is TRBV6-1; the D is unclear. V was shortened by 2 bases and J by 4 bases, with 18 bases between the two germline ends. The germline V gene has CDR1 MNHNS and CDR2 SASEGT. CDR3 length: 17 amino acids. CDR3: CASSEQWAPFGNQPQHF. Written as DNA, the CDR3 is TGTGCCAGCAGTGAACAATGGGCCCCCTTCGGTAATCAGCCCCAGCATTTT.

By sample share, this clone is medium-sized. The J gene is TRBJ2-7, the V gene TRBV11-2; D call uncertain. This CDR3 contains 11 residues. Per germline, CDR1 SGHAT and CDR2 FQNNGV. The V and J ends lost 1 base and 6 bases respectively, with 4 bases between them. CDR3 DNA: TGTGCCAGCAGCTTAGTAGCCGAGCAGTACTTC. Its translation: CASSLVAEQYF. Drawing the rest from reference TRBV11-2 and TRBJ2-7, the complete variable domain is EAGVAQSPRYKIIEKRQSVAFWCNPISGHATLYWYQQILGQGPKLLIQFQNNGVVDDSQLPKDRFSAERLKGVDSTLKIQPAKLEDSAVYLCASSLVAEQYFGPGTRLTVT.

This chain uses TRBV7-9 with TRBJ2-1, with 7 bases identical to TRBD1. After removal of 0 bases from V and 5 bases from J, the junction contained 7 bases not matched to a gene. The CDR3 is 16 residues long. CDR1 is SEHNR, CDR2 FQNEAQ, per germline (reference sequence). In DNA, the CDR3 is TGTGCCAGCAGCTTAGCGGGTTGGGACAGAAACAATGAGCAGTTCTTC. This gives the protein CASSLAGWDRNNEQFF. Full variable domain (rest looked up from reference TRBV7-9 and TRBJ2-1): DTGVSQNPRHKITKRGQNVTFRCDPISEHNRLYWYRQTLGQGPEFLTYFQNEAQLEKSRLLSDRFSAERPKGSFSTLEIQRTEQGDSAMYLCASSLAGWDRNNEQFFGPGTRLTVL.

This clone was picked up one time. V gene TRBV6-6 combines with J gene TRBJ1-2, with D hard to call. Trimming cost V 0 bases and J 4 bases, with 12 bases left between them. CDR1 is MNHNY, CDR2 SVGAGI, per germline (reference sequence). The CDR3 is 15 amino acids. The DNA for the CDR3 is TGTGCCAGCAGTTACTCGAGCGGCGTGCTCTATGGCTACACCTTC. Amino acid sequence: CASSYSSGVLYGYTF.

The chain links TRBV6-9 to TRBJ2-7; D not certain. This CDR3 comprises 15 residues. Per germline, CDR1 MNHGY and CDR2 SVAAGI. Between the trimmed V and J ends, which lost 3 bases and 3 bases, there was a span of 15 bases. As DNA, the CDR3 is TGTGCCAGCAGTTACTCTTCGGCTGGGATCTACGAGCAGTACTTC. Protein product: CASSYSSAGIYEQYF.

This chain links TRBV2 with TRBJ2-2; the D gene is possibly TRBD2 (5 bases). Trimming removed 4 bases from V and 4 bases from J, with 16 bases in between. CDR1 SNHLY and CDR2 FYNNEI come from the germline V gene. CDR3 size: 16 residues. Here the CDR3 DNA reads TGTGCCAGCAGTGGGAGTAGCGCGGCGGGCACCGGGGAGCTGTTTTTT. Amino acid sequence: CASSGSSAAGTGELFF.

This clone was counted only a few times. The J gene is TRBJ1-2, the V gene TRBV9, with 9 bases that match TRBD1. The CDR3 is made up of 15 amino acids. J lost 3 bases, V lost 4 bases, and 7 bases had no gene match. CDR1 and CDR2 from the germline V gene are SGDLS and YYNGEE. The CDR3 sequence: CASSRGQGRDYGYTF. DNA for the CDR3: TGTGCCAGCAGCAGAGGACAGGGGAGAGACTATGGCTACACCTTC.